A selection of T cell receptor beta chains follows, all from one sample in a study of T cell responses to AZD1222 COVID-19 vaccine. Sequencing was performed with immunoSEQ multiplex PCR; in TCRdb, only in-frame clones are kept and a portion is missing. The repertoire holds approximately 150,000 clones, with 93% as singletons. Sequenced material: peripheral blood, taken on day 0 of MenACWY control vaccination. These receptors were taken from an adult in good health. Each CDR3 is given with its conserved first and last residue. Each record gives: J gene, V gene, clone size, D gene, CDR3 protein, CDR3 DNA. A D gene is named only where the DNA matches it firmly. Not every row has a clone size; where given, it reads once, few, many or a size class.

TRBJ1-2	TRBV4-3	-	-	CASSQDRNGYGYTF	TGCGCCAGCAGCCAAGATCGGAACGGCTATGGCTACACCTTC
TRBJ1-2	TRBV19	-	-	CASSSQIQGGYTF	TGTGCCAGTAGTTCGCAAATTCAAGGCGGCTACACCTTC
TRBJ1-2	TRBV7-8	once	-	CASSLSTADYGYTF	TGTGCCAGCAGCTTATCGACAGCCGACTATGGCTACACCTTC
TRBJ1-4	TRBV5-1	-	TRBD1	CASSPPGQGKVKLFF	TGCGCCAGCAGCCCCCCGGGACAGGGAAAGGTAAAACTGTTTTTT
TRBJ2-5	TRBV7-2	-	-	CASSPGGARETQYF	TGTGCCAGCAGCCCCGGGGGAGCCAGGGAGACCCAGTACTTC
TRBJ2-3	TRBV7-2	-	-	CASSLNLASTDTQYF	TGTGCCAGCAGCTTAAACTTGGCTAGCACAGATACGCAGTATTTT
TRBJ1-3	TRBV10-3	-	-	CAISGRQSPGNTIYF	TGTGCCATCAGTGGACGCCAGTCACCGGGAAACACCATATATTTT
TRBJ1-5	TRBV12-5	-	-	CASGLGRDQPQHF	TGTGCTAGTGGTTTAGGCCGGGATCAGCCCCAGCATTTT
TRBJ1-5	TRBV6-5	-	-	CASNRGRGQPQHF	TGTGCCAGCAATCGGGGGCGCGGTCAGCCCCAGCATTTT
TRBJ1-6	TRBV10-3	few	-	CAITAAAYNSPLHF	TGTGCCATCACAGCGGCGGCCTATAATTCACCCCTCCACTTT
TRBJ1-1	TRBV4-1	-	-	CASSQIGQLTEAFF	TGCGCCAGCAGCCAAATAGGACAGCTGACTGAAGCTTTCTTT
TRBJ1-5	TRBV5-6	-	-	CASSLLDDQGVQPQHF	TGTGCCAGCAGCTTGCTCGACGATCAGGGTGTACAGCCCCAGCATTTT
TRBJ1-4	TRBV7-2	-	-	CASSLSGQENEKLFF	TGTGCCAGCAGCTTATCAGGGCAGGAGAATGAAAAACTGTTTTTT
TRBJ2-1	TRBV2	-	TRBD2	CASSVRLAGGNNEQFF	TGTGCCAGCAGTGTCAGACTAGCGGGGGGCAACAATGAGCAGTTCTTC
TRBJ1-5	TRBV9	once	-	CASSGQGEQPQHF	TGTGCCAGCAGCGGTCAGGGCGAACAGCCCCAGCATTTT
TRBJ2-7	TRBV5-5	-	-	CASSRRVGEAYEQYF	TGTGCCAGCAGCCGGAGGGTAGGGGAGGCTTACGAGCAGTACTTC
TRBJ2-1	TRBV9	-	-	CASREGASYNEQFF	TGTGCCAGCCGGGAAGGGGCATCCTACAATGAGCAGTTCTTC
TRBJ2-1	TRBV5-4	-	TRBD1	CASSRPGQGGYNEQFF	TGTGCCAGCAGTCGACCGGGACAGGGGGGGTATAATGAGCAGTTCTTC
TRBJ2-1	TRBV12-3/TRBV12-4	-	-	CASSLVYNEQFF	TGTGCCAGCAGTTTGGTGTACAATGAGCAGTTCTTC
TRBJ1-2	TRBV5-1	-	-	CASSLEGSNYGYTF	TGCGCCAGCAGCTTGGAGGGCTCTAACTATGGCTACACCTTC
TRBJ2-7	TRBV2	-	-	CASSGVTESYEQYF	TGTGCCAGCAGTGGTGTGACAGAATCCTACGAGCAGTACTTC
TRBJ1-2	TRBV5-1	once	TRBD1	CASSLDRGYGYTF	TGCGCCAGCAGCTTGGACAGGGGGTATGGCTACACCTTC
TRBJ1-2	TRBV4-1	few	TRBD1	CASSHPGQGRYGYTF	TGCGCCAGCAGCCACCCGGGACAGGGGCGGTATGGCTACACCTTC
TRBJ2-1	TRBV9	-	-	CASSVGGGLDEQFF	TGTGCCAGCAGCGTAGGTGGGGGGCTCGATGAGCAGTTCTTC
TRBJ1-5	TRBV19	-	-	CASSISGNNNQPQHF	TGTGCCAGTAGTATATCGGGAAACAACAATCAGCCCCAGCATTTT
TRBJ2-2	TRBV7-9	few	-	CASTRDPGELFF	TGTGCCAGCACCCGGGACCCCGGGGAGCTGTTTTTT
TRBJ1-5	TRBV6-5	-	-	CASSTRDSNQPQHF	TGTGCCAGCAGCACTAGGGATAGCAATCAGCCCCAGCATTTT
TRBJ1-1	TRBV27	-	-	CASSSLVGLNTEAFF	TGTGCCAGCAGCTCCCTGGTGGGGTTGAACACTGAAGCTTTCTTT
TRBJ1-4	TRBV19	-	-	CASSIIGTTNEKLFF	TGTGCCAGTAGTATTATCGGAACAACTAATGAAAAACTGTTTTTT
TRBJ2-7	TRBV9	-	-	CASSLTQDVLGEQYF	TGTGCCAGCAGCCTAACCCAAGATGTGCTTGGCGAGCAGTACTTC
TRBJ2-7	TRBV20-1	-	-	CSASPLTVTYEQYF	TGCAGTGCTAGTCCCCTGACAGTAACCTACGAGCAGTACTTC
TRBJ1-6	TRBV30	-	-	CAIGRGGYNSPLHF	TGTGCTATTGGGAGGGGCGGATATAATTCACCCCTCCACTTT
TRBJ1-4	TRBV28	-	-	CASSTGPVIEKLFF	TGTGCCAGCAGTACAGGACCGGTTATTGAAAAACTGTTTTTT
TRBJ1-2	TRBV7-9	few	-	CASELTPRAGVGYTF	TGTGCCAGCGAGCTGACGCCTCGGGCAGGCGTGGGCTACACCTTC
TRBJ1-5	TRBV3-1/TRBV3-2	-	-	CASSHGSGGSNQPQHF	TGTGCCAGCAGCCACGGGTCGGGAGGGAGCAATCAGCCCCAGCATTTT
TRBJ2-2	TRBV9	-	TRBD1	CASSVEPGTATGELFF	TGTGCCAGCAGCGTAGAACCCGGGACAGCCACCGGGGAGCTGTTTTTT
TRBJ1-1	TRBV10-2	-	-	CASSENTNTEAFF	TGCGCCAGCAGTGAGAATACGAACACTGAAGCTTTCTTT
TRBJ2-7	TRBV9	-	TRBD2	CASSTGTTLYAEQYF	TGTGCCAGCAGCACCGGGACTACCCTATACGCTGAGCAGTACTTC
TRBJ2-7	TRBV28	few	TRBD2	CASSLSAGLGTTEDEQYF	TGTGCCAGCAGTTTATCCGCGGGGTTGGGGACTACGGAGGACGAGCAGTACTTC
TRBJ2-7	TRBV6-4	once	-	CASTTEQYF	TGTGCCAGCACCACGGAGCAGTACTTC
TRBJ1-2	TRBV5-6	-	-	CASSFGTNPDYTF	TGTGCCAGCAGCTTTGGGACAAATCCGGACTACACCTTC
TRBJ1-2	TRBV5-4	-	-	CASSSEQGYGGYTF	TGTGCCAGCAGCTCCGAACAGGGATATGGCGGCTACACCTTC
TRBJ1-2	TRBV4-2	-	-	CASSQVRQGGYYGYTF	TGTGCCAGCAGCCAAGTCCGGCAGGGTGGGTACTATGGCTACACCTTC
TRBJ1-1	TRBV14	-	-	CASSQGGLTGSTTEAFF	TGTGCCAGCAGCCAAGGGGGATTAACAGGGTCGACCACTGAAGCTTTCTTT
TRBJ1-5	TRBV5-5	-	TRBD1	CASSLEGQGRQPQHF	TGTGCCAGCAGCTTGGAGGGACAGGGTCGACAGCCCCAGCATTTT
TRBJ2-1	TRBV18	-	-	CASLGAPRTRNYNEQFF	TGTGCCAGCTTGGGGGCCCCAAGGACTAGAAACTACAATGAGCAGTTCTTC
TRBJ1-5	TRBV6-5	once	-	CASSQGLSNQPQHF	TGTGCCAGCAGCCAGGGACTTAGCAATCAGCCCCAGCATTTT
TRBJ2-7	TRBV19	-	TRBD2	CASSPGTSGTYEQYF	TGTGCCAGTAGCCCCGGGACTAGCGGGACTTACGAGCAGTACTTC
TRBJ1-1	TRBV5-8	-	-	CASSLAAGTEAFF	TGTGCCAGCAGCTTGGCCGCGGGCACTGAAGCTTTCTTT
TRBJ1-1	TRBV4-2	once	-	CASSQRTGTEAFF	TGTGCCAGCAGCCAACGTACAGGGACTGAAGCTTTCTTT